What follows are 16 T cell receptor beta chains derived from one specimen sequenced in a study of vaccination and CD4 T cells after COVID-19. The assay that was used to sequence DNA from cultured CD4+ T cells was the Oncomine TCR Beta short-read assay. One entry per CDR3 protein results from TCRdb running MiXCR on the PCR reads. The table includes roughly 3,500 distinct CDR3 sequences, more than 15% detected once. These receptors are not linked to any known antigen. Regarding treatment: approximately nine-day PBMC culture with coronavirus spike peptide pools or control peptides (ViraFEST assay). The sequencing input was CD4+ T cells from blood, cultured in vitro. These receptors came from a human donor who had recovered from COVID-19.

Judged by abundance, this clonotype is medium-sized. The chain has TRBV18 and TRBJ2-2, with TRBD1 matching 8 bases. The CDR3 has 16 amino acids. V lost 3 bases and J lost 1; bases outside the gene matches: 4. From germline, CDR1 is KGHSH and CDR2 LQKENI. The CDR3: CASSPQGAKNTGELFF. The CDR3 DNA follows: TGTGCCAGCTCACCGCAGGGGGCTAAGAACACCGGGGAGCTGTTTTTT.

The gene calls are TRBV4-1 and TRBJ1-4, with 7 bases lining up with TRBD1. V was clipped by 1 base and J by 5 bases; unmatched bases: 10. CDR3 length: 17 amino acids. Germline lookup yields CDR1 MGHRA and CDR2 YSYEKL. CDR3 sequence: CASSQGPRMGQNEKLFF. CDR3 DNA: TGCGCCAGCAGCCAAGGGCCGAGGATGGGACAGAATGAAAAACTGTTTTTT.

This clonotype has more than one count but fewer than ten. The chain joins TRBV6-1 to TRBJ2-4; D possibly corresponds to TRBD1 (6 bases). The CDR3 spans 14 residues. Germline CDR1 is MNHNS and CDR2 is SASEGT. V dropped 2 bases and J dropped 6 bases, with 11 bases sitting between them. CDR3 DNA sequence: TGTGCCAGCAGTGAAACAGGGCCAGCAAACATTCAGTACTTC. Translating gives CASSETGPANIQYF.

This chain connects TRBV27 to TRBJ1-1; D remains ambiguous. This CDR3 contains 14 residues. Trimming stripped 4 bases from V and 0 bases from J, with 9 bases between. The germline CDR1 and CDR2 sequences are MNHEY and SMNVEV (reference sequence). For the CDR3, the DNA is TGTGCCAGCAGTTCTGGACGGGTGAACACTGAAGCTTTCTTT. Its translation: CASSSGRVNTEAFF.

The chain recombines TRBV30 with TRBJ1-2; 8 nucleotides match TRBD1. The CDR3 runs to 14 residues. Germline loops: CDR1 GTSNPN, CDR2 SVGIG (reference sequence). The J segment lost 7 bases and the V segment lost 0 bases, leaving 7 bases of the junction unmatched. The CDR3 loop is CAWSVRQGASGYTF. CDR3 nucleotide sequence: TGTGCCTGGAGTGTACGTCAGGGGGCCTCTGGCTACACCTTC.

The chain joins TRBV5-6 to TRBJ2-3; 15 bases map to TRBD2. V dropped 2 bases and J dropped 2; count of bases not matched to a gene: 9. This CDR3 has 19 residues. Per germline, CDR1 SGHDT and CDR2 YYEEEE. The CDR3 DNA sequence: TGTGCCAGCAGCTTCCCGGGACTAGCGGGGGGTCCACCCACAGATACGCAGTATTTT. This codes for CASSFPGLAGGPPTDTQYF.

CDR3: CASRRDLQGRVAEAFF. CDR3 coding DNA: TGCGCCAGCCGTCGAGATCTCCAGGGGCGGGTTGCTGAAGCTTTCTTT. The rearrangement uses TRBV5-1 and TRBJ1-1, with D maybe TRBD1 (6 bases). Germline V gene data show CDR1 as SGHRS and CDR2 as YFSETQ. The CDR3 spans 16 residues. V shed 7 bases and J shed 6 bases, with 25 bases lying between them.

This chain uses TRBV6-1 with TRBJ2-2; D may be TRBD1 or TRBD2 (5 bases each). The CDR3 extends over 14 amino acids. Trimming shortened V by 4 bases and J by 6 bases, and 12 bases separated the two germline ends. Germline V CDR1 and CDR2: MNHNS, SASEGT. CDR3 sequence reads: CASSVGMGAGELFF. DNA for the CDR3: TGTGCCAGCAGTGTGGGCATGGGGGCCGGGGAGCTGTTTTTT.

In its sample, this clonotype was seen a few times. This rearrangement joins TRBV21-1 to TRBJ1-1. TRBV21-1 is a pseudogene segment. This CDR3 is built from 15 residues. DNA of the CDR3: TGTGCCAGCAGCAAAGTCTCCAGGTCGAACACTGAAGCTTTCTTT. Translation gives CASSKVSRSNTEAFF.

This sequence joins TRBV6-1 and TRBJ2-7; possible D gene TRBD1, 6 bases. This CDR3 is 13 amino acids long. Germline CDR1 and CDR2: MNHNS and SASEGT. V lost 6 bases and J lost 0, with 9 bases in between. This chain's CDR3 is CASRQTGSYEQYF. The CDR3 nucleotides read TGTGCCAGCAGACAGACAGGCTCCTACGAGCAGTACTTC.

The V gene is TRBV4-1, the J gene TRBJ1-2; 7 nucleotides match TRBD1. The CDR3 totals 13 residues. V dropped 5 bases and J dropped 6; count of bases not matched to a gene: 6. Germline-derived CDR1 and CDR2 are MGHRA and YSYEKL. The CDR3 coding sequence is TGCGCCAGCAGCTATAGACAGGGAAATGGCTACACCTTC. Protein product: CASSYRQGNGYTF.

This clonotype was counted a few times. V and J are TRBV23-1 and TRBJ1-5; the D gene is possibly TRBD1 (6 bases). TRBV23-1 qualifies as an ORF whose function is uncertain. The CDR3 is 16 residues long. The V gene lost 3 bases and the J gene lost 6 bases, with 18 bases spanning the gap. CDR3 residues: CASSQSRDTGGQPQHF. CDR3 sequence (DNA): TGCGCCAGCAGTCAGTCACGGGACACCGGAGGTCAGCCCCAGCATTTT.

This clonotype has more than one count but fewer than ten. The V gene is TRBV6-5, the J gene TRBJ2-2; 8 nucleotides match TRBD1. The CDR3 sequence is 16 residues long. The germline V gene encodes CDR1 MNHEY and CDR2 SVGAGI. V was pared by 4 bases and J by 2 bases, with 6 bases of the junction left unmatched. This chain's CDR3 is CASSSYSGGNTGELFF. DNA for the CDR3: TGTGCCAGCAGTTCGTATTCAGGGGGCAACACCGGGGAGCTGTTTTTT.

This clonotype is deemed medium-sized. The V call is TRBV20-1, the J call TRBJ1-4; no firm D call. V was trimmed by 5 bases and J by 6 bases, leaving 16 bases between them. The germline V gene encodes CDR1 DFQATT and CDR2 SNEGSKA (reference sequence). CDR3 length: 14 amino acids. CDR3 in amino acids: CSALVSPNYEKLFF. CDR3 DNA sequence: TGCAGTGCTCTAGTCTCTCCTAACTATGAAAAACTGTTTTTT.

Relative to its sample, this clonotype is medium-sized. The gene calls are TRBV6-1 and TRBJ1-2, with 11 bases that match TRBD1. This CDR3 has 15 amino acids. Germline CDR1 is MNHNS and CDR2 is SASEGT. Germline trimming cut 3 bases from V and 2 bases from J; bases unmatched to any gene: 2. The CDR3 region has the DNA TGTGCCAGCAGTGACCGGGACAGGGGGAACTATGGCTACACCTTC. This gives the protein CASSDRDRGNYGYTF.

This clonotype was recorded a few times. One junction end does not reproduce the germline sequence, and a read error may be involved. The CDR3 is CASSEDRDPF. The CDR3 coding sequence is TGCGCCAGCAGTGAGGACCGGGATCCATTC. This sequence joins TRBV10-2 and TRBJ1-2, with unresolved D. Germline-derived CDR1 and CDR2 are WSHSY and SAAADI. The CDR3 has 10 amino acids.